This T cell receptor (beta chain) emerged from a study of CD8 T cells in ankylosing spondylitis. In germline, CDR1 is SGDLS, CDR2 YYNGEE. The CDR3 runs to 15 residues. A remark on this clonotype: One junction end disagrees with the germline gene, perhaps due to a read error.

For TCR beta, libraries came from quantitative 5'-RACE with molecular barcodes. TCRdb reprocessed the 5' RACE reads via MiXCR and lists one record per CDR3 protein. Of about 350,000 distinct CDR3 sequences in the sample, 20% are singletons; the top ten hold over 10%. The sequenced material came from blood, either unsorted or a sorted T cell fraction (not recorded which). This TCR was recovered from a male donor with ankylosing spondylitis or in good health (not recorded which). This chain joins TRBV9 and TRBJ2-7, with D possibly being TRBD1 (6 bases). The CDR3 DNA reads TGTGCCAGCAGCGCACAGGGAATTTTAAAGGACGAGCAGTACTTT. Amino acids: CASSAQGILKDEQYF.